Below, 6 T cell receptor beta chains from the same sample are listed, as sequenced in a study of CD8 T cells in ankylosing spondylitis. Using its own MiXCR run on the 5' RACE reads, TCRdb lists one record per CDR3 protein. The repertoire holds 190,000 or so distinct CDR3 sequences, with 10% to 15% as singletons. Input material: blood, either unsorted or a sorted T cell fraction (not recorded which). Receptors were obtained from a male donor with ankylosing spondylitis or in good health (not recorded which).

The chain couples TRBV6-1 to TRBJ2-5; D is undetermined. Trimming left V 6 bases short and J 4 bases short, with 15 bases between. Germline V gene sequence: CDR1 MNHNS, CDR2 SASEGT. The CDR3 covers 14 residues. CDR3 residues: CASSRRVWGETQYF. The CDR3 nucleotides read TGTGCCAGCAGCCGCCGAGTGTGGGGAGAGACCCAGTACTTC.

This clonotype was observed at least ten times. The chain combines TRBV7-8 with TRBJ1-2; D perhaps matches TRBD1 (6 bases). V was pared by 1 base and J by 2 bases, with 8 bases between. The CDR3 is 14 amino acids. CDR1 and CDR2 from the germline V gene are SGHVS and FQNEAQ. The CDR3: CASSLGTANYGYTF. CDR3 sequence (DNA): TGTGCCAGCAGCTTAGGGACAGCAAACTATGGCTACACCTTC. Filled out from reference TRBV7-8 and TRBJ1-2, the complete variable domain reads GAGVSQSPRYKVAKRGQDVALRCDPISGHVSLFWYQQALGQGPEFLTYFQNEAQLDKSGLPSDRFFAERPEGSVSTLKIQRTQQEDSAVYLCASSLGTANYGYTFGSGTRLTVV.

The CDR3 loop is CASSEAPPAAFSYEQYF. The DNA of the CDR3 is TGTGCCAGCAGTGAAGCACCCCCGGCAGCTTTCTCCTACGAGCAGTACTTC. The chain recombines TRBV6-1 with TRBJ2-7; unclear D gene. The CDR3 runs 17 residues. CDR1 and CDR2 from the germline V gene are MNHNS and SASEGT. V was clipped by 0 bases and J by 0 bases, with 15 bases between them.

This clonotype came up many times. V and J are TRBV5-6 and TRBJ2-7; 10 bases fit TRBD2. The CDR3 is 16 residues long. The V and J ends lost 1 base and 3 bases, in that order; junction bases with no gene match: 7. Germline V gene sequence: CDR1 SGHDT, CDR2 YYEEEE. CDR3 loop: CASSLSSGLAIYEQYF. The CDR3 coding sequence is TGTGCCAGCAGCTTGTCTTCGGGACTAGCGATCTACGAGCAGTACTTC.

This clonotype occurred many times. The V gene is TRBV7-9, the J gene TRBJ2-5; D not certain. This CDR3 contains 13 residues. Germline CDR1 reads SEHNR; CDR2 reads FQNEAQ (reference sequence). V shed 2 bases and J shed 2 bases, with 6 bases lying between them. This CDR3 is CASSLPAQETQYF. CDR3 bases: TGTGCCAGCAGCTTACCCGCACAAGAGACCCAGTACTTC.

This clonotype was counted only a few times. The gene calls are TRBV7-9 and TRBJ2-7; TRBD2 might be the D (6 bases). V dropped 6 bases and J dropped 4 bases, with 22 bases sitting between them. In germline, CDR1 is SEHNR, CDR2 FQNEAQ (reference sequence). The CDR3 is made up of 16 amino acids. The CDR3 sequence: CASRGERVVAEYEQYF. CDR3 DNA sequence: TGTGCCAGCAGGGGGGAGAGGGTAGTAGCGGAGTACGAGCAGTACTTC. Full variable domain (outside the CDR3, taken from reference TRBV7-9 and TRBJ2-7): DTGVSQNPRHKITKRGQNVTFRCDPISEHNRLYWYRQTLGQGPEFLTYFQNEAQLEKSRLLSDRFSAERPKGSFSTLEIQRTEQGDSAMYLCASRGERVVAEYEQYFGPGTRLTVT.